Listed here is a single T cell receptor beta chain. This sample was taken from a study of T cell changes during pregnancy in multiple sclerosis. TCRdb's table, derived via immunoSEQ multiplex PCR, lists solely in-frame clones and lacks some. The sample has approximately 65,000 clones, almost 95% seen once. Trimming cost V 6 bases and J 3 bases, with 12 bases left between them. There are 13 residues in the CDR3. Per the germline V gene, CDR1 is MGHDK and CDR2 is SYGVNS. The source material was CD8+ T cells from peripheral blood mononuclear cells, sampled in the third trimester of pregnancy. This chain links TRBV25-1 with TRBJ2-7; possibly TRBD1 for D (6 bases). The origin of this receptor is a female donor in good health, enrolled as a control in a pregnancy study. The CDR3 region is CASRNRVDYEQYF. The CDR3 nucleotides read TGTGCCAGCAGAAACAGGGTGGACTACGAGCAGTACTTC.